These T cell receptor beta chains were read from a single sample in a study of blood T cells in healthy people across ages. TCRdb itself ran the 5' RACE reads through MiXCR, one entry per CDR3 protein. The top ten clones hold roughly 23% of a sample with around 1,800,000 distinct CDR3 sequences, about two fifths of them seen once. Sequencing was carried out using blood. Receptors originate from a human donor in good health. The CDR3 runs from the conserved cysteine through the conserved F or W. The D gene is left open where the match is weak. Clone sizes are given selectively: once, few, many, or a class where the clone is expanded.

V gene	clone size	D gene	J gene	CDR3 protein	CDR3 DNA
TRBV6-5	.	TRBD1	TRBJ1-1	CASSYSSGGAGNTEAFF	TGTGCCAGCAGTTACTCCTCAGGGGGCGCGGGGAACACTGAAGCTTTCTTT
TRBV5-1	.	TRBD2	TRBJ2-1	CASSLEGRPAGGQGEQFF	TGCGCCAGCAGCTTGGAAGGTCGTCCAGCGGGGGGCCAGGGTGAGCAGTTCTTC
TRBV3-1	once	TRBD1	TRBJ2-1	CASSQAPGQGLILNEQFF	TGTGCCAGCAGCCAGGCGCCGGGACAGGGGTTAATCCTCAATGAGCAGTTCTTC
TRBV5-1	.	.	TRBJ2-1	CASSLARTREANEQFF	TGCGCCAGCAGCTTGGCCAGAACCAGGGAAGCCAATGAGCAGTTCTTC
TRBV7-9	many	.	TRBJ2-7	CASSLADYEQYF	TGTGCCAGCAGCTTAGCGGACTACGAGCAGTACTTC
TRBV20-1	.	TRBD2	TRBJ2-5	CSATSILAGGRETQYF	TGCAGTGCTACAAGTATACTAGCGGGGGGGAGGGAGACCCAGTACTTC
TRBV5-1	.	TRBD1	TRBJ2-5	CASSQYNRGQETQYF	TGCGCCAGCAGCCAATATAACAGGGGCCAAGAGACCCAGTACTTC
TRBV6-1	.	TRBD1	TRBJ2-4	CASSTGQGRNIAKNIQYF	TGTGCCAGCAGTACGGGACAGGGGCGCAACATAGCCAAAAACATTCAGTACTTC
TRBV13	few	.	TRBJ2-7	CASSLQGRNDEQYF	TGTGCCAGCAGCTTACAGGGCCGGAATGACGAGCAGTACTTC
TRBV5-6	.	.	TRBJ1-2	CASSSAPNEGYTF	TGTGCCAGCAGCTCCGCCCCAAACGAGGGCTACACCTTC
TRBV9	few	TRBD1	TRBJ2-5	CASSGGTAKETQYF	TGTGCCAGCAGCGGAGGGACAGCCAAAGAGACCCAGTACTTC
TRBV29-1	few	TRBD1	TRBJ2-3	CSVRDRDTDTQYF	TGCAGCGTCCGGGACAGGGACACAGATACGCAGTATTTT
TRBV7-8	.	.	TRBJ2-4	CASSPNRIAKNIQYF	TGTGCCAGCAGCCCAAACAGGATAGCCAAAAACATTCAGTACTTC
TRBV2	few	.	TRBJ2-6	CASRQGLGPSGANVLTF	TGTGCCAGCAGGCAGGGACTTGGACCCTCTGGGGCCAACGTCCTGACTTTC
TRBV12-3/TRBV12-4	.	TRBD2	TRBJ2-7	CASSFASGGMNNEQYF	TGTGCCAGCAGTTTCGCTAGCGGGGGGATGAACAATGAGCAGTACTTC
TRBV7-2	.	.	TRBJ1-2	CASSSGTLRLSLYGYTF	TGTGCCAGCAGCTCCGGGACCTTGAGGCTGAGTCTCTATGGCTACACCTTC